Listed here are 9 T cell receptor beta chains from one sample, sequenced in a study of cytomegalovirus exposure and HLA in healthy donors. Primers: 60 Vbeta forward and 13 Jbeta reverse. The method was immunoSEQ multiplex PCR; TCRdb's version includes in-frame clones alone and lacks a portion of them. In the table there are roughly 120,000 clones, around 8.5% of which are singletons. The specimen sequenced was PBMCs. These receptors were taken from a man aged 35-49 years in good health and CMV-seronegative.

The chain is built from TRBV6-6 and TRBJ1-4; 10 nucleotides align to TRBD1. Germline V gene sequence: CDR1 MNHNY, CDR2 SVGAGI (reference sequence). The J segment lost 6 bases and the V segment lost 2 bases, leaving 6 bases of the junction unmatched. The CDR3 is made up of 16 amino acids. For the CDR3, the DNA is TGTGCCAGCAGTTACCGATCCGGGACAGGGGATGAAAAACTGTTTTTT. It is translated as CASSYRSGTGDEKLFF.

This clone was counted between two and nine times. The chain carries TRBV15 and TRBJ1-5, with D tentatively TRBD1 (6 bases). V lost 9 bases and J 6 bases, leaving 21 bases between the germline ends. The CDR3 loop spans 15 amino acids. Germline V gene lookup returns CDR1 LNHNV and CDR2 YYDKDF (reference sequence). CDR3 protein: CATASGAGVGQPQHF. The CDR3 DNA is TGTGCCACGGCTTCTGGGGCAGGGGTCGGTCAGCCCCAGCATTTT.

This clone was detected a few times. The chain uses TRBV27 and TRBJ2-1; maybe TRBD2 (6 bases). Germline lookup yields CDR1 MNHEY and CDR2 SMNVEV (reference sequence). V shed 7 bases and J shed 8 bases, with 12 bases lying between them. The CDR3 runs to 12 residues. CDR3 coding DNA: TGTGCCAGCACCAGTTGGGGGGATGAGCAGTTCTTC. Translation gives CASTSWGDEQFF.

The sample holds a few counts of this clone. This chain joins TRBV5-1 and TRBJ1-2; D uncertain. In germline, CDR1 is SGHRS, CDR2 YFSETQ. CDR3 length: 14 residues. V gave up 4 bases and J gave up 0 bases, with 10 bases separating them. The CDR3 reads CASSPLGANYGYTF. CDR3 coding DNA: TGCGCCAGCAGCCCCCTAGGTGCTAACTATGGCTACACCTTC.

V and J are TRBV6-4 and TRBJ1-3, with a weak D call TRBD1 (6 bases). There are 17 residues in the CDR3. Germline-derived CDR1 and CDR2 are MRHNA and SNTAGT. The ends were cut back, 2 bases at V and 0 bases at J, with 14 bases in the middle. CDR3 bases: TGTGCCAGCAGTGACGGGGGGGCCCCCTGCTCTGGAAACACCATATATTTT. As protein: CASSDGGAPCSGNTIYF.

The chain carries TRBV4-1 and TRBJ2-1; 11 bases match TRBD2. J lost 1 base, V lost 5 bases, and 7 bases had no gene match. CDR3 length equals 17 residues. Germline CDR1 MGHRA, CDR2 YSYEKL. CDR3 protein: CASSKTSGAISYNEQFF. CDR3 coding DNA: TGCGCCAGCAGCAAGACTAGCGGGGCGATATCCTACAATGAGCAGTTCTTC.

The CDR3 coding sequence is TGTGCCAGCAGCTTGGCGGGGGTCCAAGAGACCCAGTACTTC. Translated, it gives CASSLAGVQETQYF. The gene calls are TRBV5-6 and TRBJ2-5; tentative D call: TRBD2 (6 bases). The CDR3 is 14 amino acids. Germline loops: CDR1 SGHDT, CDR2 YYEEEE. V was cut by 0 bases and J by 1 base, with 7 bases left in between.

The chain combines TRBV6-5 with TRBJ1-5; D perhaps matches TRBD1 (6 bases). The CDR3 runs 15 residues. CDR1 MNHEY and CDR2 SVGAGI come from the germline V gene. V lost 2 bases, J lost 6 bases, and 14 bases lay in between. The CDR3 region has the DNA TGTGCCAGCAGTTACGATCGAGAAGGGGGTCAGCCCCAGCATTTT. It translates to CASSYDREGGQPQHF.

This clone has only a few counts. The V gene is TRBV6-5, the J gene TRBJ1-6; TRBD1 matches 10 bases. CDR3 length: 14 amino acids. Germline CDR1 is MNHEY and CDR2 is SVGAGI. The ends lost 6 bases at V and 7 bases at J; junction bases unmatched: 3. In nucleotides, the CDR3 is TGTGCCAGCAGGTGGACAGGGGGGAATTCACCCCTCCACTTT. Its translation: CASRWTGGNSPLHF.